Shown below are 25 T cell receptor beta chains from a single sample sequenced in a study of T cell changes during pregnancy in multiple sclerosis. TCRdb's copy holds only in-frame clones and misses some; the assay was immunoSEQ multiplex PCR. This repertoire shows about 35,000 clones, roughly nine tenths found once; its top ten account for 0.7% to 0.8%. Material: CD4+ T cells from peripheral blood mononuclear cells, obtained after pregnancy. Receptors were obtained from a female donor in good health, enrolled as a control in a pregnancy study.

The chain recombines TRBV7-9 with TRBJ1-2, with TRBD1 as a possible D gene (6 bases). V lost 3 bases, J lost 2 bases, and 13 bases lay in between. From germline, CDR1 is SEHNR and CDR2 FQNEAQ (reference sequence). The CDR3 covers 15 residues. In nucleotides, the CDR3 is TGTGCCAGCAGCTTTGCTGAGGGGGTAAACTATGGCTACACCTTC. It is translated as CASSFAEGVNYGYTF. The full variable domain, completed using reference TRBV7-9 and TRBJ1-2, is DTGVSQNPRHKITKRGQNVTFRCDPISEHNRLYWYRQTLGQGPEFLTYFQNEAQLEKSRLLSDRFSAERPKGSFSTLEIQRTEQGDSAMYLCASSFAEGVNYGYTFGSGTRLTVV.

The V gene is TRBV5-1, the J gene TRBJ2-2; possible D gene TRBD1, 6 bases. V dropped 4 bases and J dropped 2 bases, with 9 bases sitting between them. The CDR3 runs 14 residues. Per the germline V gene, CDR1 is SGHRS and CDR2 is YFSETQ. The CDR3 spells CASSQGTNTGELFF. The CDR3 nucleotides read TGCGCCAGCAGCCAGGGGACCAACACCGGGGAGCTGTTTTTT.

This clone was recorded only once. The chain joins TRBV27 to TRBJ2-3; tentative D call: TRBD1 (5 bases). This CDR3 contains 13 residues. Germline assignment: CDR1 MNHEY and CDR2 SMNVEV (reference sequence). Trimming took off 7 bases at V and 2 bases at J, with 10 bases between the two ends. DNA of the CDR3: TGTGCCAGCACCCACAGGAACACAGATACGCAGTATTTT. Its translation is CASTHRNTDTQYF.

The V gene is TRBV9, the J gene TRBJ2-7, with TRBD2 matching 10 bases. The V segment lost 2 bases and the J segment 4 bases; nucleotides outside the gene matches: 6. Germline assignment: CDR1 SGDLS and CDR2 YYNGEE. The CDR3 is made up of 15 amino acids. The CDR3 DNA is TGTGCCAGCAGCGTTTCGCCTAGCGGGGGTTACGAGCAGTACTTC. This translates into CASSVSPSGGYEQYF. The variable domain in full, with the rest retrieved from reference TRBV9 and TRBJ2-7, is DSGVTQTPKHLITATGQRVTLRCSPRSGDLSVYWYQQSLDQGLQFLIQYYNGEERAKGNILERFSAQQFPDLHSELNLSSLELGDSALYFCASSVSPSGGYEQYFGPGTRLTVT.

This clone was detected a few times. This rearrangement joins TRBV7-3 to TRBJ2-1, with D possibly being TRBD1 (8 bases). Germline CDR1 reads SGHTA; CDR2 reads FQGTGA. Trimming removed 5 bases from V and 3 bases from J, with 17 bases in between. CDR3 length: 16 residues. CDR3 in amino acids: CASSRYRGEGYNEQFF. The CDR3, as DNA: TGTGCCAGCAGCCGCTACAGGGGGGAGGGCTACAATGAGCAGTTCTTC.

This chain uses TRBV5-1 with TRBJ2-3, with D possibly TRBD2 on 5 matching bases. Trimming cost V 0 bases and J 1 base, with 9 bases left between them. This CDR3 region has 15 residues. Looked up from germline, CDR1 is SGHRS and CDR2 is YFSETQ. Here the CDR3 reads CASSLVGAGTDTQYF. The CDR3 DNA reads TGCGCCAGCAGCTTGGTGGGAGCGGGCACAGATACGCAGTATTTT.

The chain carries TRBV29-1 and TRBJ1-1; D gene uncertain. Trimming cost V 7 bases and J 2 bases, with 14 bases left between them. Germline lookup yields CDR1 SQVTM and CDR2 ANQGSEA. The CDR3 runs 13 residues. CDR3: CSARGPKNTEAFF. The CDR3 coding sequence is TGCAGCGCTCGAGGGCCCAAAAACACTGAAGCTTTCTTT. Filled out from reference TRBV29-1 and TRBJ1-1, the complete variable domain reads SAVISQKPSRDICQRGTSLTIQCQVDSQVTMMFWYRQQPGQSLTLIATANQGSEATYESGFVIDKFPISRPNLTFSTLTVSNMSPEDSSIYLCSARGPKNTEAFFGQGTRLTVV.

This clone was seen a single time. This chain uses TRBV11-2 with TRBJ1-4, with D possibly matching TRBD1 (6 bases). Trimming took off 8 bases at V and 7 bases at J, with 23 bases between the two ends. CDR1 and CDR2 from the germline V gene are SGHAT and FQNNGV. This CDR3 is 16 amino acids long. Written as DNA, the CDR3 is TGTGCCAGCCGCTCCCTGGGGGCAGGGCTCAGTGAAAAACTGTTTTTT. It specifies CASRSLGAGLSEKLFF.

The chain combines TRBV4-1 with TRBJ2-1; TRBD2 matches 8 bases. Trimming took 4 bases from V and 9 from J; bases not matched to a gene: 8. The CDR3 is made up of 14 amino acids. The germline gives CDR1 MGHRA, CDR2 YSYEKL. This CDR3 is CASSPGTRGGEQFF. The CDR3 DNA reads TGCGCCAGCAGCCCCGGGACTAGAGGCGGTGAGCAGTTCTTC.

The chain couples TRBV6-5 to TRBJ2-3, with TRBD2 matching over 9 bases. The CDR3 has 14 amino acids. The V gene's germline CDR1 is MNHEY and CDR2 SVGAGI. Trimming cost V 7 bases and J 6 bases; bases outside gene matches: 8. The CDR3 reads CASTGSGRRDTQYF. The CDR3 DNA is TGTGCCAGCACCGGTAGCGGGAGAAGGGATACGCAGTATTTT.

The rearrangement joins TRBV28 to TRBJ1-5, with 8 bases fitting TRBD1. The J segment lost 2 bases and the V segment lost 2 bases, leaving 5 bases of the junction unmatched. The CDR3 contains 16 residues. Germline V CDR1 and CDR2: MDHEN, SYDVKM. This CDR3 is CASSLTDRVGNQPQHF. DNA for the CDR3: TGTGCCAGCAGTTTAACGGACAGGGTCGGCAATCAGCCCCAGCATTTT.

This chain joins TRBV5-1 and TRBJ2-7; D perhaps matches TRBD2 (6 bases). Germline V lookup: CDR1 SGHRS, CDR2 YFSETQ. V lost 4 bases, J lost 0 bases, and 11 bases lay in between. The CDR3 totals 14 residues. The CDR3 loop reads CASSGDSSSYEQYF. CDR3 bases: TGCGCCAGCAGCGGGGACTCCAGCTCCTACGAGCAGTACTTC.

The chain combines TRBV11-2 with TRBJ2-5; 8 bases agree with TRBD2. With 5 bases clipped from V and 7 bases from J, the junction kept 9 bases outside the gene matches. The CDR3 totals 14 residues. Germline V gene data show CDR1 as SGHAT and CDR2 as FQNNGV. The CDR3 loop is CASSPGGGLGTQYF. The CDR3 DNA follows: TGTGCCAGCAGCCCGGGGGGGGGCCTCGGGACCCAGTACTTC. Together with reference TRBV11-2 and TRBJ2-5, the CDR3 gives the full variable domain: EAGVAQSPRYKIIEKRQSVAFWCNPISGHATLYWYQQILGQGPKLLIQFQNNGVVDDSQLPKDRFSAERLKGVDSTLKIQPAKLEDSAVYLCASSPGGGLGTQYFGPGTRLLVL.

The rearrangement joins TRBV4-1 to TRBJ2-7; possibly TRBD1 for D (5 bases). The V and J ends lost 4 bases and 3 bases respectively, with 13 bases between them. Germline assignment: CDR1 MGHRA and CDR2 YSYEKL. The CDR3 is made up of 14 amino acids. The CDR3 nucleotides are TGCGCCAGCAGCCTACAGCAAGGGGTCTACGAGCAGTACTTC. The encoded protein is CASSLQQGVYEQYF.

The V call is TRBV10-2, the J call TRBJ2-2, with 10 nucleotides matching TRBD1. Losses at the gene ends were 11 bases for V and 4 bases for J; bases not matched to a gene: 13. The CDR3 contains 16 residues. Germline V gene lookup returns CDR1 WSHSY and CDR2 SAAADI. In nucleotides, the CDR3 is TGCGCCGGGGCCCCGGGACAGGGGATAGCCACCGGGGAGCTGTTTTTT. As protein: CAGAPGQGIATGELFF.

The chain has TRBV11-1 and TRBJ1-2, with 8 bases lining up with TRBD1. With 5 bases clipped from V and 2 bases from J, the junction kept 4 bases outside the gene matches. The CDR3 is 14 amino acids. Germline loops: CDR1 SGHAT, CDR2 FQDESV (reference sequence). CDR3 in amino acids: CASSPRTGNYGYTF. Written as DNA, the CDR3 is TGTGCCAGCAGCCCACGGACAGGGAACTATGGCTACACCTTC.

Only one count was recorded for this clone. The gene calls are TRBV7-9 and TRBJ2-1, with TRBD2 identical over 10 bases. The CDR3 extends over 17 amino acids. With 5 bases clipped from V and 2 bases from J, the junction kept 9 bases outside the gene matches. Germline lookup yields CDR1 SEHNR and CDR2 FQNEAQ (reference sequence). Here the CDR3 reads CASSPFSLAGAYNEQFF. CDR3 nucleotide sequence: TGTGCCAGCAGCCCCTTTTCGCTAGCGGGGGCCTACAATGAGCAGTTCTTC.

The J gene is TRBJ2-5, the V gene TRBV5-1; 10 nucleotides agree with TRBD1. This CDR3 is 16 amino acids long. Per the germline V gene, CDR1 is SGHRS and CDR2 is YFSETQ. V trimming: 2 bases; J trimming: 5 bases; junction bases outside the gene matches: 9. CDR3 in DNA: TGCGCCAGCAGCTTCCATGACAGGGGGCGGGGTGAGACCCAGTACTTC. Protein sequence: CASSFHDRGRGETQYF.

V and J are TRBV29-1 and TRBJ1-3; D unclear. The V end was cut by 4 bases, the J end by 2 bases, with 3 bases between. Germline V gene sequence: CDR1 SQVTM, CDR2 ANQGSEA. The CDR3 is 11 residues long. The CDR3 here is CSVAAGNTIYF. The CDR3 DNA is TGCAGCGTTGCAGCTGGAAACACCATATATTTT.

The rearrangement joins TRBV9 to TRBJ1-3; D possibly corresponds to TRBD1 (5 bases). The CDR3 totals 16 residues. Per germline, CDR1 SGDLS and CDR2 YYNGEE. V was pared by 0 bases and J by 2 bases, with 12 bases between. Here the CDR3 reads CASSVGGRTTGNTIYF. CDR3 DNA sequence: TGTGCCAGCAGCGTAGGTGGCAGGACAACTGGAAACACCATATATTTT.

The chain uses TRBV5-5 and TRBJ1-6; TRBD1 matches 7 bases. CDR1 SGHKS and CDR2 YYEKEE come from the germline V gene (reference sequence). The CDR3 contains 15 residues. With 3 bases clipped from V and 6 bases from J, the junction kept 6 bases outside the gene matches. The chain's CDR3 is CASSSSRQGNSPLHF. The CDR3 DNA reads TGTGCCAGCAGCTCATCTAGACAGGGTAATTCACCCCTCCACTTT.

The V and J genes are TRBV7-2 and TRBJ2-5, with D tentatively TRBD1 (7 bases). CDR1 SGHTA and CDR2 FQGNSA come from the germline V gene. The CDR3 extends over 14 amino acids. The V gene lost 7 bases and the J gene lost 1 base, with 13 bases spanning the gap. CDR3 sequence: CASTGGDSQETQYF. CDR3 sequence (DNA): TGTGCCAGCACCGGAGGGGACAGCCAAGAGACCCAGTACTTC.

The rearrangement joins TRBV7-3 to TRBJ1-2; a possible D gene is TRBD1 (6 bases). The germline CDR1 and CDR2 sequences are SGHTA and FQGTGA. CDR3 size: 17 residues. Deletions cut 6 bases from V and 3 bases from J, with 23 bases between. In DNA, the CDR3 is TGTGCCAGCAGGTACCCTAACAGGGTAGGGGGGGACTATGGCTACACCTTC. It yields the protein CASRYPNRVGGDYGYTF.

The chain combines TRBV6-4 with TRBJ2-5; 7 positions match TRBD2. This CDR3 comprises 15 residues. V gave up 3 bases and J gave up 3 bases; unmatched junction bases: 7. Germline V gives CDR1 MRHNA, CDR2 SNTAGT. CDR3 in DNA: TGTGCCAGCAGTGAAGGGGCTAGCGGAAAAGAGACCCAGTACTTC. It codes for CASSEGASGKETQYF.

J is TRBJ2-7 and V is TRBV10-3, with a tentative D call TRBD1 (6 bases). Trimming took off 0 bases at V and 2 bases at J, with 11 bases between the two ends. Per germline, CDR1 ENHRY and CDR2 SYGVKD. The CDR3 spans 15 residues. The CDR3 spells CAISESGAPTYEQYF. The CDR3 DNA is TGTGCCATCAGTGAGTCGGGGGCCCCGACCTACGAGCAGTACTTC.